The sequence of this T cell receptor beta chain was determined in a study of T cell repertoires in cytomegalovirus infection. Study as a whole: Through public TCR beta signatures, both CMV infection and matching HLA type were indicated. Study results and caveats: People with CMV and the relevant HLA were identified by cumulative public TCR beta family frequency.

This CDR3 is built from 16 residues. The V gene lost 4 bases and the J gene lost 10 bases, with 20 bases spanning the gap. Germline assignment: CDR1 MNHEY and CDR2 SMNVEV (reference sequence). There are many counts of this clonotype. Its antigen is not identified. TCRdb recomputed calls from the reads with MiXCR, one row per CDR3 protein. This sample carries about 320,000 distinct CDR3 sequences, roughly 9.5% of them seen once, and the ten largest clones take over 3.5%. This sequence was found in a human donor in good health (CMV status not recorded). Some clones in this sample may be carry-over from other donors' samples. The chain uses TRBV27 and TRBJ1-6; TRBD1 is a possible D gene (5 bases). Sample: PBMCs. CDR3 loop: CASSWGSGRVTSPLHF. In DNA, the CDR3 is TGTGCCAGCAGTTGGGGTTCGGGCAGGGTCACCTCACCCCTCCACTTT.